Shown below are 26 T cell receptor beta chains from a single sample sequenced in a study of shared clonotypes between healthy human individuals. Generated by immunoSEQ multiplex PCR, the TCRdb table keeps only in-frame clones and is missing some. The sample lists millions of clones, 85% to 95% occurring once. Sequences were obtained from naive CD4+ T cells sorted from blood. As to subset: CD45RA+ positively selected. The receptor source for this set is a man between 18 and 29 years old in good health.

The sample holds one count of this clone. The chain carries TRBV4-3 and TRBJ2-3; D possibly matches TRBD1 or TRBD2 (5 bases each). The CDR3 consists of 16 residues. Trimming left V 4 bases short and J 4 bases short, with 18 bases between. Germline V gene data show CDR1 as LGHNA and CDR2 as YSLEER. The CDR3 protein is CASSPRGRGSADTQYF. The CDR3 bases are TGCGCCAGCAGCCCCCGGGGAAGGGGCTCAGCAGATACGCAGTATTTT.

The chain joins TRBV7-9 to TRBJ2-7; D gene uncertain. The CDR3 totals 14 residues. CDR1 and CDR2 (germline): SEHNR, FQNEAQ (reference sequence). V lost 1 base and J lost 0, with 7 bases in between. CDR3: CASSLDWGSYEQYF. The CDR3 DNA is TGTGCCAGCAGCTTAGATTGGGGCTCCTACGAGCAGTACTTC. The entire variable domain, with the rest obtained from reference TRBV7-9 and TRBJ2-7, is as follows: DTGVSQNPRHKITKRGQNVTFRCDPISEHNRLYWYRQTLGQGPEFLTYFQNEAQLEKSRLLSDRFSAERPKGSFSTLEIQRTEQGDSAMYLCASSLDWGSYEQYFGPGTRLTVT.

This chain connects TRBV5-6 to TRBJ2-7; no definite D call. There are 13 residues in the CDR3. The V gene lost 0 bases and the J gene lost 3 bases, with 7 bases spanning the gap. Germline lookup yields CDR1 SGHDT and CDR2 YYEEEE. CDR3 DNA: TGTGCCAGCAGCTTGGGGCAGGTCTACGAGCAGTACTTC. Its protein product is CASSLGQVYEQYF. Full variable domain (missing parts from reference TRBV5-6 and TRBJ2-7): DAGVTQSPTHLIKTRGQQVTLRCSPKSGHDTVSWYQQALGQGPQFIFQYYEEEERQRGNFPDRFSGHQFPNYSSELNVNALLLGDSALYLCASSLGQVYEQYFGPGTRLTVT.

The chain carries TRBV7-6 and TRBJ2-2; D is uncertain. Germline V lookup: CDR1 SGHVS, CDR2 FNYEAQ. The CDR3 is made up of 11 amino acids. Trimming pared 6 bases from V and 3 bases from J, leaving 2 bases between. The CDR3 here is CASSHTGELFF. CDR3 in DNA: TGTGCCAGCAGTCACACCGGGGAGCTGTTTTTT.

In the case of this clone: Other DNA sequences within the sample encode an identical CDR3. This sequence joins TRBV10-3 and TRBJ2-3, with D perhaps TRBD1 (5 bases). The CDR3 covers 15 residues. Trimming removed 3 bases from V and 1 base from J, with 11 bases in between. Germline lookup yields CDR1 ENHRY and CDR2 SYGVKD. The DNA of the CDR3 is TGTGCCATCAGTGAAGGGGATAGAGGCACAGATACGCAGTATTTT. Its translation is CAISEGDRGTDTQYF.

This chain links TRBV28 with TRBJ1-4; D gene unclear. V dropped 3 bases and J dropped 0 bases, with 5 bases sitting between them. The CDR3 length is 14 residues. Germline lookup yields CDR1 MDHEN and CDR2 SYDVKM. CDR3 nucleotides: TGTGCCAGCAGTTTGCCGGCAACTAATGAAAAACTGTTTTTT. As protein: CASSLPATNEKLFF.

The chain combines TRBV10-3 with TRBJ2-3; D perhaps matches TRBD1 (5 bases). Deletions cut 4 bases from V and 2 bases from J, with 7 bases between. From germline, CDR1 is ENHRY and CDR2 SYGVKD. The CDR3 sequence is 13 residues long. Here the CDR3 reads CAISGGFTDTQYF. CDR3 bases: TGTGCCATCAGTGGGGGCTTCACAGATACGCAGTATTTT.

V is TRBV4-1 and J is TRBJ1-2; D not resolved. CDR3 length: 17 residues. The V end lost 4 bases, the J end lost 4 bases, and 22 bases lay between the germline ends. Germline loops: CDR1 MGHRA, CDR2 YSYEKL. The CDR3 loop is CASSPSAAGSFLYGYTF. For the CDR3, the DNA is TGCGCCAGCAGCCCTAGCGCCGCCGGCTCCTTCCTCTATGGCTACACCTTC.

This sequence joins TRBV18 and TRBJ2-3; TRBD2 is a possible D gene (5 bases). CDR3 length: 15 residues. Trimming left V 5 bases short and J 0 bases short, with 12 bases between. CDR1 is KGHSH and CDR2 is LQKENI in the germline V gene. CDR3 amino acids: CASSGRELSTDTQYF. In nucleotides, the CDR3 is TGTGCCAGCTCAGGCCGGGAACTAAGCACAGATACGCAGTATTTT.

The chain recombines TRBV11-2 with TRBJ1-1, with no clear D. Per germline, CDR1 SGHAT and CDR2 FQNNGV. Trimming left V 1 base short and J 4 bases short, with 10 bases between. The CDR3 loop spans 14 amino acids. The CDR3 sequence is CASSLAQVGTEAFF. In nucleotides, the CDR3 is TGTGCCAGCAGCTTAGCGCAGGTGGGCACTGAAGCTTTCTTT.

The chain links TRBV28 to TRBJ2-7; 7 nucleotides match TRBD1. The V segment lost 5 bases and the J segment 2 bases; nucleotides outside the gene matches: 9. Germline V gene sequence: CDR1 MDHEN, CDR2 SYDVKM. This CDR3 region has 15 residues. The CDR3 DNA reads TGTGCCAGCAGTGCACCCGGACAGGCCGCCTACGAGCAGTACTTC. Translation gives CASSAPGQAAYEQYF. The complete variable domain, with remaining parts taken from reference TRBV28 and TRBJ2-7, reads DVKVTQSSRYLVKRTGEKVFLECVQDMDHENMFWYRQDPGLGLRLIYFSYDVKMKEKGDIPEGYSVSREKKERFSLILESASTNQTSMYLCASSAPGQAAYEQYFGPGTRLTVT.

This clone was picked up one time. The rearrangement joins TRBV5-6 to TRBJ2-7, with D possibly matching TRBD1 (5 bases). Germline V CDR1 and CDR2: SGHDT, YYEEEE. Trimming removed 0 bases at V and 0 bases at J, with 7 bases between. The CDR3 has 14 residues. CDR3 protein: CASSLVGDSYEQYF. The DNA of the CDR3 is TGTGCCAGCAGCTTGGTAGGGGACTCCTACGAGCAGTACTTC.

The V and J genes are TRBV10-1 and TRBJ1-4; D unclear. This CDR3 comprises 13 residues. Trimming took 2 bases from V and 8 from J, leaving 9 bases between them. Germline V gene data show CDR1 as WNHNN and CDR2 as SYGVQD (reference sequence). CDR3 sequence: CASSEGGGEKLFF. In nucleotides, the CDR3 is TGCGCCAGCAGTGAGGGAGGAGGCGAAAAACTGTTTTTT.

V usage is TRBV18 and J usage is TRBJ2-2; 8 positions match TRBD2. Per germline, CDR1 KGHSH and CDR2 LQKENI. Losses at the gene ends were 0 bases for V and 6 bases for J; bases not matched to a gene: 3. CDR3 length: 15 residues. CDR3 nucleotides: TGTGCCAGCTCACCACCGGGACTAGTGGCCGGGGAGCTGTTTTTT. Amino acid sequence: CASSPPGLVAGELFF.

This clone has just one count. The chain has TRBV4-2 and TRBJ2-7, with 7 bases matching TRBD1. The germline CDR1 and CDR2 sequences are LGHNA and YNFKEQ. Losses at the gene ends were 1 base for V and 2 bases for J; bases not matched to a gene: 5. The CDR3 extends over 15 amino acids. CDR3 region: CASSQASTGAYEQYF. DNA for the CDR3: TGTGCCAGCAGCCAAGCATCAACAGGGGCCTACGAGCAGTACTTC.

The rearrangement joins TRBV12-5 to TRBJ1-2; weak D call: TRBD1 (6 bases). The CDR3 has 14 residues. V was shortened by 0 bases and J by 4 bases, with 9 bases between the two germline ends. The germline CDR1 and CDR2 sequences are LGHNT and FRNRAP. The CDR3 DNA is TGTGCTAGTGGTTTGGTACAGGGAAGCTATGGCTACACCTTC. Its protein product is CASGLVQGSYGYTF. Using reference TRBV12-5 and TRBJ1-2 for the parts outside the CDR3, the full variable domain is DARVTQTPRHKVTEMGQEVTMRCQPILGHNTVFWYRQTMMQGLELLAYFRNRAPLDDSGMPKDRFSAEMPDATLATLKIQPSEPRDSAVYFCASGLVQGSYGYTFGSGTRLTVV.

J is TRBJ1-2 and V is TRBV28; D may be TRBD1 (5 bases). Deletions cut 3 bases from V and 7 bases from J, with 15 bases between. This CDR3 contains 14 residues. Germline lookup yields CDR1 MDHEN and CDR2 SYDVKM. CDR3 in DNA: TGTGCCAGCAGTTTGGGACGCAGGGTAGGTGGCTACACCTTC. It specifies CASSLGRRVGGYTF.

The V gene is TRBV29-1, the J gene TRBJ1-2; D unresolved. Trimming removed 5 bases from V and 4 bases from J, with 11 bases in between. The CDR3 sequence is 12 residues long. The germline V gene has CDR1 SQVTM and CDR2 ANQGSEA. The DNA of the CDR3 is TGCAGCGTTCTCGTCGGGGTCTATGGCTACACCTTC. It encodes CSVLVGVYGYTF.

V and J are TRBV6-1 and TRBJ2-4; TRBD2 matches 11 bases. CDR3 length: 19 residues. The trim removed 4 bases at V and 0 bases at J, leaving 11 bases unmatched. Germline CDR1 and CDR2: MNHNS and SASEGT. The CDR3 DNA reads TGTGCCAGCAGTGCCGATAGCGGGGGGGCTTCTCTAGCCAAAAACATTCAGTACTTC. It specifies CASSADSGGASLAKNIQYF.

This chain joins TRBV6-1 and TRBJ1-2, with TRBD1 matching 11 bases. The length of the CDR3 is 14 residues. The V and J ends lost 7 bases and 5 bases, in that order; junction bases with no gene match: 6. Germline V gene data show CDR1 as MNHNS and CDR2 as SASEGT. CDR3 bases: TGTGCCAGCACTTTGGGGACAGGGGGTTATGGCTACACCTTC. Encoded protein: CASTLGTGGYGYTF.

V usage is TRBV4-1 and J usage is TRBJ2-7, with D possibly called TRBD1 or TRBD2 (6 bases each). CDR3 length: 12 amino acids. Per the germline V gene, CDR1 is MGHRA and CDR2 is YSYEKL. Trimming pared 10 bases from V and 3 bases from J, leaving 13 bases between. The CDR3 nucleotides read TGCGCCACGGGGGACACCCTCTACGAGCAGTACTTC. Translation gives CATGDTLYEQYF.

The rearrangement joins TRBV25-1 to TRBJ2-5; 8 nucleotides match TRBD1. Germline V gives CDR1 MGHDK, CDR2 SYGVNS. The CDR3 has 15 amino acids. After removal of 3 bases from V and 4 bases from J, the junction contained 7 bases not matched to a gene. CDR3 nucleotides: TGTGCCAGCAGTGACCACAGGGGGATGGGAGAGACCCAGTACTTC. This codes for CASSDHRGMGETQYF.

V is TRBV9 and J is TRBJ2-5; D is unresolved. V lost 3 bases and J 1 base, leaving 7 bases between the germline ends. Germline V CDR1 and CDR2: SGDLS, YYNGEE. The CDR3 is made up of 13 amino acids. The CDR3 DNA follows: TGTGCCAGCAGCGCTCAACCCCAAGAGACCCAGTACTTC. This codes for CASSAQPQETQYF.

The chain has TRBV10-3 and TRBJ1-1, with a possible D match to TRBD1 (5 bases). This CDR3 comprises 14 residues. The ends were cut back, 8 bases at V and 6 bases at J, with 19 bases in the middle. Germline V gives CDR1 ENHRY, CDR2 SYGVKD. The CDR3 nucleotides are TGTGCCATCCAAGGGCGCGAGGGGAGCGCTGAAGCTTTCTTT. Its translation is CAIQGREGSAEAFF.

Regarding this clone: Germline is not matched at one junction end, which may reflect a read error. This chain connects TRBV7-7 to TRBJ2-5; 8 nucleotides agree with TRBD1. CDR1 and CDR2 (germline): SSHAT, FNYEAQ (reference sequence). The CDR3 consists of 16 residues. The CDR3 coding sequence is TGTGCTAGCAGCCCAGGAGGCGCAGGGGGCGGTCAGACCCAGTACTTC. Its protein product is CASSPGGAGGGQTQYF.

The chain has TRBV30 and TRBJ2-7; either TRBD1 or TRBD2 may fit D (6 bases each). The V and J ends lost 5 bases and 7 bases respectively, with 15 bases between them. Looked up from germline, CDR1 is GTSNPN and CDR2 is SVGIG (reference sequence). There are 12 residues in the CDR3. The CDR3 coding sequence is TGTGCCTGGGGTGACGGGGGCGGGGAGCAGTACTTC. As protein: CAWGDGGGEQYF.